The T cell receptor beta chain described here comes from a study of cytomegalovirus exposure and HLA in healthy donors. Study-level findings and limits: According to a later analysis, most TCR beta chains associated with CMV appeared HLA-restricted. A later analysis associated some 16,000 TCR beta sequences with HLA alleles at a 0.05 false discovery rate. In a later analysis, TCR beta V- and J-gene trimming was associated with a missense DCLRE1C variant.

As for this clone: Its cognate antigen is unknown.

The length of the CDR3 is 16 residues. Deletions cut 1 base from V and 5 bases from J, with 16 bases between. Germline V gene lookup returns CDR1 SEHNR and CDR2 FQNEAQ (reference sequence). The PCR contained 60 Vbeta and 13 Jbeta primers. Clones were sequenced by immunoSEQ multiplex PCR, and TCRdb holds only the in-frame ones, with some missing. This sample has about 160,000 clones, with 73% found just once. The sample consisted of PBMCs. The chain is built from TRBV7-9 and TRBJ2-3, with D possibly matching TRBD1 (6 bases). This sequence was found in a woman between 18 and 30 years old in good health and CMV-seronegative. The CDR3: CASSLGDTLRGDTQYF. CDR3 coding DNA: TGTGCCAGCAGCTTAGGGGACACCTTAAGGGGAGATACGCAGTATTTT.